The rows below give T cell receptor beta chains drawn from one sample of a study of T cells in Graves' hyperthyroidism and ophthalmopathy. TCRdb reprocessed the multiplex PCR reads via MiXCR and lists one record per CDR3 protein. The sample lists roughly 710,000 distinct CDR3 sequences, approximately 40% seen once, with 30% to 40% in the top ten. The sequenced sample consisted of blood. These TCRs come from a woman aged 40-49 years with Graves' hyperthyroidism. Each CDR3 is given without its conserved first and last residue.

v_gene	j_gene	CDR3aa
TRBV29-1	TRBJ1-2	SVEAVWGYT
TRBV6-2/TRBV6-3	TRBJ1-1	ASSVGLTNTEAF
TRBV28	TRBJ1-2	ASSLTRGVYGYT
TRBV7-8	TRBJ1-5	ATGAGNQPQH
TRBV7-9	TRBJ1-1	ASSFSNTEAF
TRBV20-1	TRBJ2-3	SARTASTDTQY
TRBV7-9	TRBJ2-5	ASSFSQFRETQY
TRBV4-3	TRBJ2-5	ASSQMFGGSQETQY
TRBV20-1	TRBJ2-2	SAEVRPTNTGELF
TRBV6-5	TRBJ1-2	ASSYSWDRVYGYT
TRBV20-1	TRBJ2-2	SALTQGADSNTGELF
TRBV19	TRBJ1-5	ASSILGYNQPQH
TRBV15	TRBJ1-4	ATSRVSVGSGEKLF
TRBV20-1	TRBJ2-5	SARDSINRPTQETQY
TRBV7-2	TRBJ2-5	ASSAREGEETQY
TRBV5-1	TRBJ2-2	ASSLLLAGTGELF
TRBV10-3	TRBJ2-5	AISDWSSGGAMETQY
TRBV2	TRBJ1-5	ASSRFARGDQPQH
TRBV29-1	TRBJ1-2	SVEDEADGNT
TRBV29-1	TRBJ2-5	SVYHSQEAQY
TRBV7-6	TRBJ1-3	ASSPGQAGTGNTIY
TRBV24-1	TRBJ1-5	APTRGQPQH
TRBV29-1	TRBJ1-2	SAGRGPHGYT
TRBV15	TRBJ1-2	ATSSKGHSYGYT
TRBV20-1	TRBJ2-2	SARDPGTGYGELF
TRBV7-2	TRBJ1-6	ASSFNGAGNNSPLH
TRBV12-3/TRBV12-4	TRBJ1-1	ASSFTDLNTEAF
TRBV5-1	TRBJ1-1	ASSFSGDTEAF
TRBV19	TRBJ1-5	ASKNRRRVGQPQH
TRBV6-5	TRBJ2-7	ASSYSGAGVYNEQY
TRBV4-1	TRBJ2-5	ASSQDPGETRY
TRBV7-9	TRBJ2-7	ASSPPDRAGYEQY
TRBV15	TRBJ2-7	ATSAVGSSYEQY
TRBV7-2	TRBJ1-2	ASSPFRDGYT
TRBV11-2	TRBJ2-7	ASSWTLSYEQY
TRBV7-8	TRBJ1-6	ASSHSYREPNSPLH
TRBV2	TRBJ1-3	ASSNWNTIY
TRBV19	TRBJ2-5	ASSIRFSGGLETQY
TRBV4-1	TRBJ2-5	ASSGVLGLNQETQY
TRBV7-9	TRBJ1-2	ASSTSDRVDYGYT
TRBV9	TRBJ1-5	ASSPGQLSNQPQH
TRBV19	TRBJ1-6	ASSMGRRGSPRTPLH
TRBV6-5	TRBJ1-6	ASSYNPRSEYSPLH
TRBV6-5	TRBJ2-2	ASSSQGAVGELV
TRBV2	TRBJ1-5	ASSEGARGNQPQH
TRBV5-1	TRBJ1-1	ASSLGPGQNTEAF
TRBV7-9	TRBJ2-5	ASSGPGGGKETQY
TRBV7-9	TRBJ2-1	ASSYSTARHNNEQF
TRBV11-2	TRBJ2-5	ASGIYRGHWETQY
TRBV15	TRBJ1-2	ATSRDRSERVNYGYT
TRBV7-2	TRBJ2-2	ASSPDTHTGELF
TRBV10-3	TRBJ2-3	AISKVVGGYDTQY
TRBV7-9	TRBJ2-6	ASSLEIRAGANVLT
TRBV10-3	TRBJ2-7	AIRRNTGQGNEQY
TRBV6-5	TRBJ1-1	ASSNRATEAF
TRBV4-3	TRBJ1-4	ASSQEHFGEKLF
TRBV7-2	.	ASRPDRTRNEQF
TRBV29-1	TRBJ1-2	SVEDLGAGYGYT
TRBV12-3/TRBV12-4	TRBJ1-6	ASSLQIASPLH
TRBV20-1	TRBJ2-5	SAIAGSQETQY